This TCR beta chain originates from a study of blood T cell repertoires in COVID-19. Study overall: Samples of COVID-19 (acute and convalescent) were obtained from the United States, Italy and Spain. T cells, B-cell-depleted T cells, or PBMCs supplied cDNA or gDNA.

Followed over time, Seattle patients had been enrolled while infection was active. With 7 bases removed from V and 8 bases from J, the gap between germline ends came to 10 bases. CDR3 length: 10 amino acids. Germline V gene lookup returns CDR1 SGHDT and CDR2 YYEEEE. In the authors' workflow: Reference gene primers were amplified, and this amplification served to estimate nucleated cell counts. Using immunoSEQ multiplex PCR, the repertoire was profiled, and TCRdb retains in-frame clones only, with some absent. V and J calls and clone size are given by that table; D and trimming were obtained from the DNA. The sample includes 200,000 to 250,000 clones, roughly nine tenths of them seen just once. The count of this clone is one.

This receptor was obtained from a woman between 50 and 59 years old with COVID-19, enrolled during active disease. The sequenced material came from peripheral blood. This chain joins TRBV5-6 and TRBJ2-7; D ambiguous. The CDR3 coding sequence is TGTGCCAGCGGCCAGGTGAAGCAGTACTTC. Encoded protein: CASGQVKQYF.